This TCR beta chain is drawn from a study of blood T cell repertoires in COVID-19. This CDR3 region has 16 residues. J gave up 3 bases and V 3 bases, and 10 bases lay outside the gene matches. Per germline, CDR1 SGDLS and CDR2 YYNGEE. Exposed enrollees had met someone with a PCR-confirmed or clinician-diagnosed COVID-19 case at some point within the 2 weeks before study entry. TCRdb keeps only in-frame clones here, not all; method: immunoSEQ multiplex PCR. The sample contains roughly 200,000 clones, about four fifths of which appear only once. The chain carries TRBV9 and TRBJ2-7; 9 nucleotides align to TRBD1. Sequencing used PBMCs or T cells enriched from blood (not recorded which). The TCR comes from a woman in her thirties who had been exposed to COVID-19. The CDR3, as DNA: TGTGCCAGCAGCGGAGAGGGACAGGGCCTCGGCTACGAGCAGTACTTC. Protein product: CASSGEGQGLGYEQYF.